Each of the 15 T cell receptor beta chains below was sequenced from the same sample in a study of blood T cell repertoires in COVID-19. This table comes from immunoSEQ multiplex PCR, and its TCRdb copy is limited to in-frame clones, with some not included. This sample yields 350,000 to 450,000 clones, of which more than 75% are seen a single time; 2.5% to 3.5% belongs to the top ten. The sequencing input was peripheral blood. The receptors originated from a human donor in a cohort sampled during active COVID-19.

The chain links TRBV28 to TRBJ2-6; no clear D. V gave up 6 bases and J gave up 1 base, with 7 bases separating them. Per the germline V gene, CDR1 is MDHEN and CDR2 is SYDVKM. The CDR3 length is 14 residues. The CDR3 coding sequence is TGTGCCAGCAGACGTAGTTCTGGGGCCAACGTCCTGACTTTC. It yields the protein CASRRSSGANVLTF.

The chain recombines TRBV28 with TRBJ1-3; D might be TRBD1 (5 bases). Trimming took 3 bases from V and 0 from J, leaving 9 bases between them. This CDR3 spans 15 amino acids. CDR1 and CDR2 from the germline V gene are MDHEN and SYDVKM. The CDR3 region has the DNA TGTGCCAGCAGTTTTTCAAGGGGCTCTGGAAACACCATATATTTT. Its protein product is CASSFSRGSGNTIYF.

The chain links TRBV6-1 to TRBJ2-7, with 8 bases fitting TRBD1. The CDR3 consists of 15 residues. Germline CDR1 and CDR2: MNHNS and SASEGT. V was clipped by 3 bases and J by 5 bases; unmatched bases: 9. The CDR3 loop is CASSDTGGVGDEQYF. The CDR3 DNA follows: TGTGCCAGCAGTGACACAGGGGGTGTAGGAGACGAGCAGTACTTC.

This clone was counted a few times. The chain uses TRBV11-2 and TRBJ1-6, with D unclear. The CDR3 sequence is 14 residues long. Germline V gene lookup returns CDR1 SGHAT and CDR2 FQNNGV. V was trimmed by 5 bases and J by 5 bases, leaving 10 bases between them. CDR3 sequence (DNA): TGTGCCAGCAGCCGCGCCGGGAATAATTCACCCCTCCACTTT. Amino acid sequence: CASSRAGNNSPLHF.

The J gene is TRBJ2-2, the V gene TRBV11-3; no reliable D call. Germline CDR1 SGHNT, CDR2 YENEEA. V was trimmed by 1 base and J by 5 bases, leaving 2 bases between them. The CDR3 runs to 12 residues. The CDR3 sequence is CASSLATGELFF. Here the CDR3 DNA reads TGTGCCAGCAGCTTAGCGACCGGGGAGCTGTTTTTT.

The CDR3 spells CASSLGTGEAFF. The CDR3 region has the DNA TGTGCCAGCAGCTTAGGTACAGGTGAAGCTTTCTTT. This chain joins TRBV7-9 and TRBJ1-1, with a possible D match to TRBD1 (5 bases). This CDR3 contains 12 residues. Germline V CDR1 and CDR2: SEHNR, FQNEAQ (reference sequence). Between the trimmed V and J ends, which lost 1 base and 7 bases, there was a span of 7 bases.

J is TRBJ1-2 and V is TRBV5-4, with D possibly being TRBD1 (6 bases). Per germline, CDR1 SGHNT and CDR2 YYREEE (reference sequence). The CDR3 is 14 residues long. V lost 4 bases to trimming and J lost 8 bases, with 18 bases between them. CDR3 sequence reads: CASSPGGLSGGYTF. DNA of the CDR3: TGTGCCAGCAGCCCCGGGGGGCTATCGGGCGGCTACACCTTC.

This clone was seen more than once but under ten times. V is TRBV5-1 and J is TRBJ2-1, with D uncertain. From germline, CDR1 is SGHRS and CDR2 YFSETQ. Trimming pared 4 bases from V and 8 bases from J, leaving 10 bases between. This CDR3 region has 12 residues. CDR3 nucleotides: TGCGCCAGCAGCCCCCGGGTCGATGAGCAGTTCTTC. Translating gives CASSPRVDEQFF.

This chain uses TRBV5-3 with TRBJ2-7; 14 bases agree with TRBD2. TRBV5-3 is reported as an ORF; its role is uncertain. This CDR3 contains 17 residues. With 4 bases clipped from V and 5 bases from J, the junction kept 11 bases outside the gene matches. For the CDR3, the DNA is TGTGCCAGAAGCGCGGGACTAGCGGGAGTGGTTTGGAACGAGCAGTACTTC. It specifies CARSAGLAGVVWNEQYF.

This clone was seen a few times. The rearrangement uses TRBV2 and TRBJ1-5; possibly TRBD1 for D (6 bases). This CDR3 region has 15 residues. CDR1 is SNHLY, CDR2 FYNNEI, per germline. V lost 6 bases and J lost 4, with 16 bases in between. Written as DNA, the CDR3 is TGTGCCAGCAGCGTTAGACAGAGGGGGAATCAGCCCCAGCATTTT. Protein sequence: CASSVRQRGNQPQHF. The full variable domain, rest sourced from reference TRBV2 and TRBJ1-5, is EPEVTQTPSHQVTQMGQEVILRCVPISNHLYFYWYRQILGQKVEFLVSFYNNEISEKSEIFDDQFSVERPDGSNFTLKIRSTKLEDSAMYFCASSVRQRGNQPQHFGDGTRLSIL.

The chain joins TRBV7-9 to TRBJ1-4, with D possibly matching TRBD1 (5 bases). The CDR3 is made up of 18 amino acids. V lost 0 bases, J lost 0 bases, and 14 bases lay in between. Germline V gene data show CDR1 as SEHNR and CDR2 as FQNEAQ (reference sequence). The DNA for the CDR3 is TGTGCCAGCAGCTTAGCGCAAATATGGGGGGCAACTAATGAAAAACTGTTTTTT. Protein product: CASSLAQIWGATNEKLFF. The entire variable domain, with the rest obtained from reference TRBV7-9 and TRBJ1-4, is as follows: DTGVSQNPRHKITKRGQNVTFRCDPISEHNRLYWYRQTLGQGPEFLTYFQNEAQLEKSRLLSDRFSAERPKGSFSTLEIQRTEQGDSAMYLCASSLAQIWGATNEKLFFGSGTQLSVL.

V and J are TRBV30 and TRBJ2-5; D call uncertain. Trimming removed 0 bases from V and 1 base from J, with 3 bases in between. The CDR3 sequence is 12 residues long. Germline lookup yields CDR1 GTSNPN and CDR2 SVGIG (reference sequence). CDR3 in amino acids: CAWSVSQETQYF. The DNA of the CDR3 is TGTGCCTGGAGTGTCAGCCAAGAGACCCAGTACTTC.

The chain recombines TRBV2 with TRBJ2-3; the D gene is possibly TRBD1 (5 bases). CDR1 is SNHLY, CDR2 FYNNEI, per germline. The V gene lost 2 bases and the J gene lost 4 bases, with 16 bases spanning the gap. This CDR3 has 16 amino acids. The CDR3 is CASSESRALGADTQYF. The CDR3 DNA sequence: TGTGCCAGCAGTGAAAGCAGGGCTTTAGGGGCAGATACGCAGTATTTT.

The chain couples TRBV7-3 to TRBJ2-6, with 10 bases identical to TRBD2. Germline V gives CDR1 SGHTA, CDR2 FQGTGA. This CDR3 is built from 16 residues. V lost 5 bases and J lost 2; bases outside the gene matches: 3. This CDR3 is CASSVSGGTGANVLTF. DNA for the CDR3: TGTGCCAGCAGCGTTAGCGGGGGGACTGGGGCCAACGTCCTGACTTTC.

The chain recombines TRBV12-3 or TRBV12-4 with TRBJ1-5; D uncertain. CDR3 length: 12 amino acids. V lost 6 bases, J lost 9 bases, and 12 bases lay in between. Written as DNA, the CDR3 is TGTGCCAGCAGCGCCCCCGGAGGGCCCCAGCATTTT. This codes for CASSAPGGPQHF.